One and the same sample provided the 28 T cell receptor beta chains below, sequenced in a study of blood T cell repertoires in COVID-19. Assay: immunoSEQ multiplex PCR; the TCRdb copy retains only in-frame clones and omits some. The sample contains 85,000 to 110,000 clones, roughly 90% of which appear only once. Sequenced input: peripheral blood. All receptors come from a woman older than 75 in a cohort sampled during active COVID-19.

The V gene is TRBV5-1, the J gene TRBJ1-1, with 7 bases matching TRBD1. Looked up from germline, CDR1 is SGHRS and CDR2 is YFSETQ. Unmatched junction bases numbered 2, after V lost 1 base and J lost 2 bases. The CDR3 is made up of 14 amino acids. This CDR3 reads CASSLWDSNTEAFF. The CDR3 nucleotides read TGCGCCAGCAGCTTGTGGGACAGCAACACTGAAGCTTTCTTT.

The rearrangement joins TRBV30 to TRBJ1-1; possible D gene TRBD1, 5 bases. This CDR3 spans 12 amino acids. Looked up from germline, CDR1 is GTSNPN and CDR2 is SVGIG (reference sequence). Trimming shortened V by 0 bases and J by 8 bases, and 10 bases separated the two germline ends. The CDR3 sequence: CAWSVMGLEAFF. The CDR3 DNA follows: TGTGCCTGGAGTGTAATGGGGCTGGAAGCTTTCTTT.

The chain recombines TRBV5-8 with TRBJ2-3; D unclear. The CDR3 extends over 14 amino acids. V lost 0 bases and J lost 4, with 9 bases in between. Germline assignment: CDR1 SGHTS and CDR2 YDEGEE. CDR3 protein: CASSLGTVADTQYF. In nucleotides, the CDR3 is TGTGCCAGCAGCTTGGGCACGGTGGCAGATACGCAGTATTTT.

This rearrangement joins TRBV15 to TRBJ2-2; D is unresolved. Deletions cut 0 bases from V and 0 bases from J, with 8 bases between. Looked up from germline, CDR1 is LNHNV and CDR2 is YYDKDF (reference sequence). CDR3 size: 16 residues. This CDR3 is CATSRDRGSNTGELFF. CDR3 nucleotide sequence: TGTGCCACCAGCAGAGATCGCGGATCGAACACCGGGGAGCTGTTTTTT.

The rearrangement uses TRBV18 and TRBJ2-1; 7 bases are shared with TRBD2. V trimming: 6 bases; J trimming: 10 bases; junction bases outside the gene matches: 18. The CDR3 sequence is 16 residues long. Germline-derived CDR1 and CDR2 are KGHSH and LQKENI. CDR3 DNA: TGTGCCAGCTCCTTACGACTAGCTCAAAATCTGGTGGAGCAGTTCTTC. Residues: CASSLRLAQNLVEQFF.

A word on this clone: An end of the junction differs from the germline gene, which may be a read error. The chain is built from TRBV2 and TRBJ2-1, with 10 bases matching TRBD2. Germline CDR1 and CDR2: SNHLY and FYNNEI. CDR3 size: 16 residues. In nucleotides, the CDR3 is TGTGCCAGCAGTAAAGCGGGGGGGGTATATCAGGATGAGCAGTTCTTC. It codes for CASSKAGGVYQDEQFF.

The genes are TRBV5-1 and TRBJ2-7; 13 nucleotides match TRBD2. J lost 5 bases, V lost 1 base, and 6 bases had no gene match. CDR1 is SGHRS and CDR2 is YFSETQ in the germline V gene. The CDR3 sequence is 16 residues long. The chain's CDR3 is CASSLRTSGSNNEQYF. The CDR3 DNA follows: TGCGCCAGCAGCTTGAGGACTAGCGGGAGTAACAACGAGCAGTACTTC. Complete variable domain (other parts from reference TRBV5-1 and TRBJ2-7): KAGVTQTPRYLIKTRGQQVTLSCSPISGHRSVSWYQQTPGQGLQFLFEYFSETQRNKGNFPGRFSGRQFSNSRSEMNVSTLELGDSALYLCASSLRTSGSNNEQYFGPGTRLTVT.

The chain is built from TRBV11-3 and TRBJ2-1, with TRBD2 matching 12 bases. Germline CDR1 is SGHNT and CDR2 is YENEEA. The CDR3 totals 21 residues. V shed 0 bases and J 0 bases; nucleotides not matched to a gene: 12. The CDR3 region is CASSLEGGWTSGKSSYNEQFF. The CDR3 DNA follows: TGTGCCAGCAGCTTAGAGGGAGGGTGGACTAGCGGGAAGAGCTCCTACAATGAGCAGTTCTTC.

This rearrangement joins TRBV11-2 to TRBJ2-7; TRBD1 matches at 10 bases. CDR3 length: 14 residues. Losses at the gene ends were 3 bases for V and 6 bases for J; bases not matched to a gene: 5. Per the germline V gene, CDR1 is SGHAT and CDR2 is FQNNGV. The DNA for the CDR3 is TGTGCCAGCAGCTTGAAGACAGGGGGCAGCGAGCAGTACTTC. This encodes CASSLKTGGSEQYF.

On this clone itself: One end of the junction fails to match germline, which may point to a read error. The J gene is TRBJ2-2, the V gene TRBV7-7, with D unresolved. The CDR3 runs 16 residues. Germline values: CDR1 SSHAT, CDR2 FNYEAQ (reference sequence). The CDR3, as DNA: TGTGCTAGCAGCTTAATTCCCCAACGAGGTGGCGGGGAGCTGTTTTTT. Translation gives CASSLIPQRGGGELFF.

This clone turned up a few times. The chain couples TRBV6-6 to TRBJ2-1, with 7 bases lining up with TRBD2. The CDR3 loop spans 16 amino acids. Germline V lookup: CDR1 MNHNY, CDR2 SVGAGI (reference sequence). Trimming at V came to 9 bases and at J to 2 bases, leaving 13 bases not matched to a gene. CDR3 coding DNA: TGTGCCAGTACTCCAGCCCGACTAGCTACCTACAATGAGCAGTTCTTC. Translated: CASTPARLATYNEQFF.

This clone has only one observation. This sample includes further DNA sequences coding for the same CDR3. The DNA for the CDR3 is TGTGCCAGCAGCCCCAGCACCGGGGAGCTGTTTTTT. Translated, it gives CASSPSTGELFF. This chain connects TRBV7-9 to TRBJ2-2, with no clear D. The CDR3 loop spans 12 amino acids. Germline loops: CDR1 SEHNR, CDR2 FQNEAQ (reference sequence). V lost 5 bases, J lost 4 bases, and 5 bases lay in between.

The CDR3 DNA sequence: TGTGCCAGCAGCCCAGGGGCTCAAATGAACACTGAAGCTTTCTTT. Protein product: CASSPGAQMNTEAFF. The chain links TRBV7-3 to TRBJ1-1; TRBD1 might be the D (6 bases). Per the germline V gene, CDR1 is SGHTA and CDR2 is FQGTGA. The CDR3 extends over 15 amino acids. V lost 5 bases, J lost 0 bases, and 13 bases lay in between.

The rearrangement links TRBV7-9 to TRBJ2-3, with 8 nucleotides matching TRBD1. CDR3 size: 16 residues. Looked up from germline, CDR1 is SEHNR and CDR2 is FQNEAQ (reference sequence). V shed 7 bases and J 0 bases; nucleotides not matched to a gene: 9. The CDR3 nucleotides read TGTGCCAGCAAACACGGGACAGGATCAAGCACAGATACGCAGTATTTT. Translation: CASKHGTGSSTDTQYF. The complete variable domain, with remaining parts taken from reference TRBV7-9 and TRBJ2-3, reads DTGVSQNPRHKITKRGQNVTFRCDPISEHNRLYWYRQTLGQGPEFLTYFQNEAQLEKSRLLSDRFSAERPKGSFSTLEIQRTEQGDSAMYLCASKHGTGSSTDTQYFGPGTRLTVL.

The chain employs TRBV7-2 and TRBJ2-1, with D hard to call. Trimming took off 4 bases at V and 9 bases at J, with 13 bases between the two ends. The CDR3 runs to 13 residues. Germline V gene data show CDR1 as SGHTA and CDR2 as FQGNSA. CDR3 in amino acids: CASSSSRGVEQFF. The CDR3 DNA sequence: TGTGCCAGCAGCTCTTCCAGAGGTGTTGAGCAGTTCTTC. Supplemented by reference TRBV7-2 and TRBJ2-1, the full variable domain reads GAGVSQSPSNKVTEKGKDVELRCDPISGHTALYWYRQSLGQGLEFLIYFQGNSAPDKSGLPSDRFSAERTGGSVSTLTIQRTQQEDSAVYLCASSSSRGVEQFFGPGTRLTVL.

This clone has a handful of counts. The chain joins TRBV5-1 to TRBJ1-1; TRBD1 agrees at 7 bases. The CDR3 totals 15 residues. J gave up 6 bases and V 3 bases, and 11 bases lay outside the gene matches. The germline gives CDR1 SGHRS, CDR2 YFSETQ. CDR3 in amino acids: CASSSTRGASSEAFF. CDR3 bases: TGCGCCAGCAGCTCTACCAGGGGGGCATCGTCTGAAGCTTTCTTT.

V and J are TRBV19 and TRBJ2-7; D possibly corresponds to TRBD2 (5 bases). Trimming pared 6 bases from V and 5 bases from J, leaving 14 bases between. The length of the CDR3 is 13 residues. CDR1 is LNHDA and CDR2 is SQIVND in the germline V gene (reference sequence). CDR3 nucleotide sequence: TGTGCCAGTAGGACTCTCGGGGTCGACGAGCAGTACTTC. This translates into CASRTLGVDEQYF. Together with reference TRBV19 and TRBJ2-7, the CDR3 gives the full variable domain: DGGITQSPKYLFRKEGQNVTLSCEQNLNHDAMYWYRQDPGQGLRLIYYSQIVNDFQKGDIAEGYSVSREKKESFPLTVTSAQKNPTAFYLCASRTLGVDEQYFGPGTRLTVT.

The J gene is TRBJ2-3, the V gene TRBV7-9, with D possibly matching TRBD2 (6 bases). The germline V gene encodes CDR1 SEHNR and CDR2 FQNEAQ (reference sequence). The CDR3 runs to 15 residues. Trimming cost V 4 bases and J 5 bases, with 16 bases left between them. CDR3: CASSSSWGVGDTQYF. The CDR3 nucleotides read TGTGCCAGCAGCTCGTCATGGGGGGTGGGAGATACGCAGTATTTT.

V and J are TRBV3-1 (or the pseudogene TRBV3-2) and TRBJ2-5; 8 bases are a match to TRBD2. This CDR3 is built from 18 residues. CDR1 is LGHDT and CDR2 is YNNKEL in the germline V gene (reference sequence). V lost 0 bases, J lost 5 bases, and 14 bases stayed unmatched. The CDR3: CASSQEGAGAPFGETQYF. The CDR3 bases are TGTGCCAGCAGCCAAGAGGGAGCGGGGGCCCCCTTTGGGGAGACCCAGTACTTC.

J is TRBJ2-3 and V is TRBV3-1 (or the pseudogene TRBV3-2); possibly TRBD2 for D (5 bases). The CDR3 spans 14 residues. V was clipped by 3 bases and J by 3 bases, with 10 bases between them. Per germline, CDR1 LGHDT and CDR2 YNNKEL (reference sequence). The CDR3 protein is CASSQVGVTDTQYF. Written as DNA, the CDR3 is TGTGCCAGCAGCCAGGTCGGGGTTACAGATACGCAGTATTTT.

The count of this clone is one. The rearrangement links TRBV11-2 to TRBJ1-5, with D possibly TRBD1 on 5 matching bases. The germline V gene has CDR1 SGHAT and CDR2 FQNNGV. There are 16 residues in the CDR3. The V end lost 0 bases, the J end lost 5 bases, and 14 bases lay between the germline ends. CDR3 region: CASSLEAGRLDQPQHF. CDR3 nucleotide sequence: TGTGCCAGCAGCTTAGAAGCAGGGCGGCTGGATCAGCCCCAGCATTTT.

CDR3 sequence: CASSSLRERGASGELFF. In DNA form, the CDR3 reads TGTGCCAGCAGTTCCCTCCGGGAGCGGGGGGCTAGCGGGGAGCTGTTTTTT. The chain links TRBV27 to TRBJ2-2, with 9 bases that match TRBD2. Trimming took 4 bases from V and 7 from J; bases not matched to a gene: 13. CDR1 and CDR2 from the germline V gene are MNHEY and SMNVEV (reference sequence). The CDR3 covers 17 residues.

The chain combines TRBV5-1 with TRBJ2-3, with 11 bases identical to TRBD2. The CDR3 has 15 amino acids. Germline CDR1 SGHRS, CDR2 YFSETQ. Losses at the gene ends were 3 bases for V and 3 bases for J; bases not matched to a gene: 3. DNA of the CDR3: TGCGCCAGCAGCTATAGCGGGGGGGTTACAGATACGCAGTATTTT. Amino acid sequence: CASSYSGGVTDTQYF.

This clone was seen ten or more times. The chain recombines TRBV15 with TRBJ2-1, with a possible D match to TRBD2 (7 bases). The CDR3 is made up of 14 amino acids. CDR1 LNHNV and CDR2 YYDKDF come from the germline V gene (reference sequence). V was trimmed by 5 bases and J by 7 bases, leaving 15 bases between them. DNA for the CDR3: TGTGCCACCAGCCCACCGGGGGGCAGGAATGAGCAGTTCTTC. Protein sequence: CATSPPGGRNEQFF.

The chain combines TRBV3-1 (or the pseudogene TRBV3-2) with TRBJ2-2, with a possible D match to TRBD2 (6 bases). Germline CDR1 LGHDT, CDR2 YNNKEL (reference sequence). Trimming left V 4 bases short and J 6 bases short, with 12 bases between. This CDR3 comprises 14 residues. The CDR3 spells CASSPSSAPGELFF. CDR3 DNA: TGTGCCAGCAGCCCTTCTAGCGCTCCCGGGGAGCTGTTTTTT.

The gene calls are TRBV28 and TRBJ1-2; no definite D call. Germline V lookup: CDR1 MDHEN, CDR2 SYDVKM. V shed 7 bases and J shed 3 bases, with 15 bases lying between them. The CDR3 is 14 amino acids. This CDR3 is CASKRPGHDYGYTF. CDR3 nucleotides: TGTGCCAGCAAACGCCCGGGTCATGACTATGGCTACACCTTC.

The CDR3 DNA sequence: TGTGCCAGCAGTTACGACGGGGACAGACGTGGAAACACCATATATTTT. This codes for CASSYDGDRRGNTIYF. The chain carries TRBV6-5 and TRBJ1-3; 7 nucleotides match TRBD1. The CDR3 loop spans 16 amino acids. The germline CDR1 and CDR2 sequences are MNHEY and SVGAGI. The junction had 7 bases not matched to a gene; V was cut back by 2 bases and J by 3 bases.

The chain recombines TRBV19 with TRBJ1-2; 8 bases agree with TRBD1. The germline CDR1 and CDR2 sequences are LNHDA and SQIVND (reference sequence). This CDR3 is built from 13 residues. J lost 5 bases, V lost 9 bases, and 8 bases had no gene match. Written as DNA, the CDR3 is TGTGCCAGCCTGGACAGGGACCGATATGGCTACACCTTC. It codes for CASLDRDRYGYTF.